This TCR beta chain was profiled in a study of T cell responses to AZD1222 COVID-19 vaccine (dated by TCRdb to the early 2020s). General notes on the study: AZD1222 recipients with second doses at about 4 weeks or about 12 weeks were pooled, because spike-specific TCR depth and breadth did not differ between schedules. Trial participants were enrolled into age subgroups of 18-55, 56-69 and 70-plus years, which contained around 140, 26 and 57 TCR-sequenced participants, respectively. A total of more than 230 trial participants underwent TCR sequencing, of whom about 200 had received two doses of AZD1222 and around 25 had received two doses of the MenACWY control vaccine. Overall study outcomes, separate from this receptor: Participants were mostly white British, with more females than males. The authors suggested clonal diversity may have been underestimated. In the small 56-69-year group, the increase in depth fell short of significance, most likely because of low power. No day 14 peak-response samples were available, so repertoires were characterized only after the peak T cell response. CD4 TCRs associated with the vaccine covered the entire spike protein, and the dominant responses were in regions 160-218 and 743-854. Reportedly, close to half of the unique spike-specific TCRs recognized epitopes lying outside the regions that are mutated in the B.1.351 and B.1.1.7 variants. Only five to seven AZD1222 recipients were SARS-CoV-2 seropositive at baseline, limiting conclusions about previously exposed vaccinees. After two AZD1222 doses, both the breadth and the depth of spike-specific TCRs were significantly higher than at day 0 and than in MenACWY recipients.

The time point label corresponds to: baseline before first vaccination. Vaccinee samples came from UK trials COV001 and COV002, including a single-blind randomized controlled phase 2/3 trial of AZD1222 (ChAdOx1 nCoV-19) in healthy adults. For TCRbeta chain sequencing, PBMC samples were collected from trial participants at day 0 and at day 28 after the second dose. In regard to this clone: This receptor's antigen is unknown. Within one base of it there is no much larger clone, and no base qualities were kept.

The CDR3 regions of human TCRbeta chains were subjected to immunosequencing. On the authors' methods: TCRs in the repertoires were compared against a reference library of SARS-CoV-2-specific TCRs that had been generated with the MIRA antigen-specificity platform. Breadth was defined as the fraction of unique TCRs that were SARS-CoV-2-associated. Depth was defined as the fraction of total T cells that were SARS-CoV-2-associated. Using the MIRA data, every spike-specific TCR was mapped to the spike region that the TCR reacted to and assigned to either a CD4 or a CD8 class. Log10-transformed breadth and depth values were compared by one-way ANOVA with Sidak's multiple comparisons tests. TCRdb's version of the immuneACCESS table is confined to in-frame rearrangements and falls short of the full clone set. An unresolved V gene accounts for under half of the shortfall where checked; the remainder is of unknown origin. The DNA was the basis for D and trimming; V, J and clone size are from that table. This sample is represented by around 110,000 clones; more than 85% of them were singletons. 2.5% to 3.5% of the sample lies in the top ten.

From the germline V gene, CDR1 is SGDLS and CDR2 is YYNGEE. The CDR3 holds 12 amino acids from the cysteine to the phenylalanine. The DNA shown is the 36-base CDR3, in frame from base 1. The junction carries 14 bases between V and J, which are trimmed by 3 bases and 11 bases respectively. The sample here was peripheral blood, taken on day 0 of AZD1222 vaccination. The rearranged chain carries TRBV9 and TRBJ1-2; too little of a D gene remains to name it. The sequence derives from an adult in good health. The nucleotide sequence reads TGTGCCAGCAGCGGCCTAGCGCGAGGGTACACCTTC. Translated, this is CASSGLARGYTF. The CDR3, completed at both ends by the reference TRBV9 and TRBJ1-2 genes, gives the full variable domain DSGVTQTPKHLITATGQRVTLRCSPRSGDLSVYWYQQSLDQGLQFLIQYYNGEERAKGNILERFSAQQFPDLHSELNLSSLELGDSALYFCASSGLARGYTFGSGTRLTVV.